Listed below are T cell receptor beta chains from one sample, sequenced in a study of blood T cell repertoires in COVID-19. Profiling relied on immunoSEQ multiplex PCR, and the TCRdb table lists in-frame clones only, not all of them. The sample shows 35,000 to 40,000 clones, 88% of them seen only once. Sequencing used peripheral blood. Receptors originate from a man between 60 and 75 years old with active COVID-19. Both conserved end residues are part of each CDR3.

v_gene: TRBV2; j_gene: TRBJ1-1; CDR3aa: CASRRTQGLTEAFF
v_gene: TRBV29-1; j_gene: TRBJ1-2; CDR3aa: CSVREGGYTF
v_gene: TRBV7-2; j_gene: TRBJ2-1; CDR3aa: CASSLVGTGYGDEQFF
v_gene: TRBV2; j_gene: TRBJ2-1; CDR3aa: CASSGSKRGIYNEQFF
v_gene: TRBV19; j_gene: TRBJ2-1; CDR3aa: CASSFAAGGLNEQFF
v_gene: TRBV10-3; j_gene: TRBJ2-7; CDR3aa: CAISESGQVNEQYF
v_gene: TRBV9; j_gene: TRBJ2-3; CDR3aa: CASSQYPTGGFSDTQYF
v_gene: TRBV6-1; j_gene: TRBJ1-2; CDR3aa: CASSEREGQGRYGYTF
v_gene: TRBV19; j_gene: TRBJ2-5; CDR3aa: CASSIPGQGSDMETQYF
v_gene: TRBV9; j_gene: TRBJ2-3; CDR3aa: CASSVWREGLSQYF
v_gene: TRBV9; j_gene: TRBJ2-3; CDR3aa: CASSRAGPTQYF
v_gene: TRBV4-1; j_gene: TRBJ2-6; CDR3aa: CASSQPGVGANVLTF
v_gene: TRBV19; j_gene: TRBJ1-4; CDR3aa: CASSTFRTVSNEKLFF
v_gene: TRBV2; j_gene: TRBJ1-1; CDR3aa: CASSDRGFVAFF
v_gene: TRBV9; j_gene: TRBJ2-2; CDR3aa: CASSVGLAGDTGELFF
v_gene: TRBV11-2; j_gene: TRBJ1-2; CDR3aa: CASSLTMAPYGYTF
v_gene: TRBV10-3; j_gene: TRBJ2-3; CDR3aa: CAISEGLAGGSDTQYF
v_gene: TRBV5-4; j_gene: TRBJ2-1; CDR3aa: CASSSPRGDEQFF
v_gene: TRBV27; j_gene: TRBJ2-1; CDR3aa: CASSFSGTSYNEQFF
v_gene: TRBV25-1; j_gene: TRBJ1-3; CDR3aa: CASSERGSGNTIYF
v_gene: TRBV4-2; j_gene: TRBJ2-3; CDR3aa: CASSRAGDTDTQYF
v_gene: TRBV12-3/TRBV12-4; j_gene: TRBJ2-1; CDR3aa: CASSDDIRNEQFF
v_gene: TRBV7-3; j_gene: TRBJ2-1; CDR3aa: CASSLSSGYNEQFF
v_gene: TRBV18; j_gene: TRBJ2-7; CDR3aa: CASSTKRAGAGEQYF
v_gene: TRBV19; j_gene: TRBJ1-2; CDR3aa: CASRPRADVSNYGYTF